The rows below give T cell receptor beta chains drawn from one sample of a study of blood T cell repertoires in COVID-19. TCRdb's table, derived via immunoSEQ multiplex PCR, lists solely in-frame clones and lacks some. The table records some 200,000 clones, around nine tenths of them present only once. The material sequenced was peripheral blood. The receptors here all came from a man between 18 and 29 years old with active or convalescent COVID-19. Each CDR3 is given without its conserved first and last residue.

j_gene	v_gene	CDR3aa
TRBJ2-7	TRBV7-2	ASSPHPGRTPYEQY
TRBJ2-7	TRBV2	ASSGTGPEQY
TRBJ1-2	TRBV6-4	ASSPGQGAYYGYT
TRBJ1-1	TRBV24-1	ATSAQGNTEAF
TRBJ2-1	TRBV7-9	ASSLSGAVYEQF
TRBJ1-6	TRBV9	ASSVGGANNSPLH
TRBJ2-7	TRBV6-5	ASSYRTGVYEQY
TRBJ1-2	TRBV30	AWSESTATNYGYT
TRBJ2-3	TRBV19	ASGDTQY
TRBJ1-2	TRBV12-3/TRBV12-4	ASSLDAGYGYT